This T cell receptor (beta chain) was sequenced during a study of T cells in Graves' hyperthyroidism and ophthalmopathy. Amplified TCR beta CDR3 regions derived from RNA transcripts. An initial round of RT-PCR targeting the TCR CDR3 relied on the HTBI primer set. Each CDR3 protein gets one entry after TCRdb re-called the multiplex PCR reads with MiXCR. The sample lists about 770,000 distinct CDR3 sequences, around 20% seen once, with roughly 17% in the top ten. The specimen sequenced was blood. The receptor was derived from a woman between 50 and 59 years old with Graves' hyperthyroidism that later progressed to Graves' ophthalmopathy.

CDR3 region: CASSQGSSGSSYGYTF. The CDR3 bases are TGTGCCAGTAGTCAAGGGAGTTCGGGGAGCTCCTATGGCTACACCTTC. The chain has TRBV19 and TRBJ1-2; D is uncertain. V was trimmed by 5 bases and J by 4 bases, leaving 20 bases between them. The CDR3 is 16 amino acids. Per germline, CDR1 LNHDA and CDR2 SQIVND (reference sequence). Full variable domain (rest looked up from reference TRBV19 and TRBJ1-2): DGGITQSPKYLFRKEGQNVTLSCEQNLNHDAMYWYRQDPGQGLRLIYYSQIVNDFQKGDIAEGYSVSREKKESFPLTVTSAQKNPTAFYLCASSQGSSGSSYGYTFGSGTRLTVV.